These 32 T cell receptor beta chains were sequenced from one sample in a study of blood T cell repertoires in COVID-19. Here immunoSEQ multiplex PCR was the method, and the copy in TCRdb shows in-frame clones only, minus some. The table includes approximately 28,000 clones, about 85% detected once. The source material was peripheral blood. All receptors derive from a woman aged 60 to 75 with acute or convalescent COVID-19.

The V call is TRBV29-1, the J call TRBJ1-6; 7 positions match TRBD1. The CDR3 consists of 13 residues. Germline V gene sequence: CDR1 SQVTM, CDR2 ANQGSEA. Unmatched junction bases numbered 12, after V lost 6 bases and J lost 13 bases. The CDR3 coding sequence is TGCAGCGTCCTGACAGGGAGTGAGGGCCCCCTCCACTTT. It translates to CSVLTGSEGPLHF.

The rearrangement links TRBV9 to TRBJ2-1; 10 bases fit TRBD2. Germline V lookup: CDR1 SGDLS, CDR2 YYNGEE. The CDR3 runs to 17 residues. Unmatched junction bases numbered 12, after V lost 3 bases and J lost 6 bases. CDR3 region: CASSGFPSSGGVNEQFF. The CDR3 DNA follows: TGTGCCAGCAGCGGTTTCCCCTCTAGCGGGGGCGTCAATGAGCAGTTCTTC.

CDR3 residues: CAWSLDRGTGELFF. The CDR3 DNA reads as TGTGCCTGGAGCCTCGACAGGGGCACCGGGGAGCTGTTTTTT. The V and J genes are TRBV30 and TRBJ2-2, with TRBD1 matching over 8 bases. The germline V gene encodes CDR1 GTSNPN and CDR2 SVGIG (reference sequence). J was trimmed by 4 bases and V by 3 bases; bases with no gene match: 4. This CDR3 has 14 amino acids. Drawing the rest from reference TRBV30 and TRBJ2-2, the complete variable domain is SQTIHQWPATLVQPVGSPLSLECTVEGTSNPNLYWYRQAAGRGLQLLFYSVGIGQISSEVPQNLSASRPQDRQFILSSKKLLLSDSGFYLCAWSLDRGTGELFFGEGSRLTVL.

The chain uses TRBV19 and TRBJ1-5; D remains unclear. Germline values: CDR1 LNHDA, CDR2 SQIVND (reference sequence). Trimming took off 5 bases at V and 9 bases at J, with 17 bases between the two ends. CDR3 length equals 14 residues. The CDR3 coding sequence is TGTGCCAGTAGTCTAACCGGAGATGCGCGGCCCCAGCATTTT. This codes for CASSLTGDARPQHF.

This clone was observed once. V gene TRBV29-1 combines with J gene TRBJ1-1; D perhaps matches TRBD1 (5 bases). The CDR3 is 13 amino acids. Germline values: CDR1 SQVTM, CDR2 ANQGSEA. The V end was cut by 1 base, the J end by 4 bases, with 10 bases between. The CDR3 reads CSVEGRGTTEAFF. The CDR3 DNA follows: TGCAGCGTTGAAGGTCGGGGGACCACTGAAGCTTTCTTT.

The chain carries TRBV11-3 and TRBJ2-7; D is unclear. V lost 0 bases to trimming and J lost 2 bases, with 5 bases between them. Germline lookup yields CDR1 SGHNT and CDR2 YENEEA. The CDR3 consists of 13 residues. CDR3 residues: CASSLDRTYEQYF. CDR3 nucleotides: TGTGCCAGCAGCTTAGACAGGACCTACGAGCAGTACTTC. Using reference TRBV11-3 and TRBJ2-7 for the parts outside the CDR3, the full variable domain is EAGVVQSPRYKIIEKKQPVAFWCNPISGHNTLYWYLQNLGQGPELLIRYENEEAVDDSQLPKDRFSAERLKGVDSTLKIQPAELGDSAVYLCASSLDRTYEQYFGPGTRLTVT.

V and J are TRBV2 and TRBJ2-7; maybe TRBD2 (7 bases). Trimming cost V 10 bases and J 7 bases, with 23 bases left between them. Germline lookup yields CDR1 SNHLY and CDR2 FYNNEI. This CDR3 contains 14 residues. The CDR3 here is CATHGAGGGREQYF. The CDR3 DNA reads TGTGCCACCCACGGGGCTGGGGGGGGGCGGGAGCAGTACTTC.

This clone was picked up a small number of times. The chain couples TRBV5-1 to TRBJ1-3, with D possibly TRBD1 on 5 matching bases. Germline V gene data show CDR1 as SGHRS and CDR2 as YFSETQ. CDR3 size: 16 residues. V lost 2 bases to trimming and J lost 0 bases, with 12 bases between them. Written as DNA, the CDR3 is TGCGCCAGCAGCTTAATGGGGCAGGTCTCTGGAAACACCATATATTTT. Translation gives CASSLMGQVSGNTIYF.

CDR3: CASSEGRGLAEAFF. CDR3 sequence (DNA): TGTGCCAGCAGTGAGGGCAGGGGGCTAGCTGAAGCTTTCTTT. V gene TRBV2 combines with J gene TRBJ1-1; TRBD1 aligns across 8 bases. V shed 3 bases and J 6 bases; nucleotides not matched to a gene: 6. CDR3 size: 14 residues. The V gene's germline CDR1 is SNHLY and CDR2 FYNNEI.

This sequence joins TRBV5-6 and TRBJ1-1; possible D gene TRBD1, 5 bases. The V and J ends lost 0 bases and 5 bases respectively, with 11 bases between them. Germline CDR1 is SGHDT and CDR2 is YYEEEE. CDR3 size: 14 residues. The CDR3 bases are TGTGCCAGCAGCTTGGCAGTCGCAGGGACTGAAGCTTTCTTT. Translated, it gives CASSLAVAGTEAFF.

A note on this clone: Other DNA sequences within the sample encode an identical CDR3. The chain has TRBV7-3 and TRBJ1-5; D perhaps matches TRBD1 (5 bases). Germline V gives CDR1 SGHTA, CDR2 FQGTGA. The CDR3 is 13 amino acids. The ends were cut back, 6 bases at V and 0 bases at J, with 6 bases in the middle. DNA of the CDR3: TGTGCCAGCAGTAGGGGTAGCAATCAGCCCCAGCATTTT. Protein product: CASSRGSNQPQHF.

V gene TRBV7-3 combines with J gene TRBJ1-6; D is unresolved. Germline V gene lookup returns CDR1 SGHTA and CDR2 FQGTGA. CDR3 length: 12 amino acids. The V and J ends lost 2 bases and 10 bases respectively, with 6 bases between them. CDR3: CASSLGGSPLHF. CDR3 DNA sequence: TGTGCCAGCAGCTTAGGAGGGTCACCCCTCCACTTT.

This clone was seen once. The genes are TRBV20-1 and TRBJ2-1; D perhaps matches TRBD1 (6 bases). The germline V and J ends were trimmed by 5 bases and 9 bases, with 11 bases remaining between them. CDR3 size: 11 residues. Germline loops: CDR1 DFQATT, CDR2 SNEGSKA (reference sequence). The CDR3 here is CSAVAGAEQFF. The CDR3 DNA reads as TGCAGTGCTGTAGCAGGGGCTGAGCAGTTCTTC.

The chain is built from TRBV3-1 (or the pseudogene TRBV3-2) and TRBJ2-1; D is ambiguous. The CDR3 loop spans 12 amino acids. CDR1 LGHDT and CDR2 YNNKEL come from the germline V gene (reference sequence). The V and J ends lost 0 bases and 9 bases respectively, with 6 bases between them. CDR3 bases: TGTGCCAGCAGCCAAGACTACGGTGAGCAGTTCTTC. Its translation is CASSQDYGEQFF.

The chain has TRBV28 and TRBJ1-2, with 8 bases matching TRBD1. Germline V CDR1 and CDR2: MDHEN, SYDVKM. J gave up 8 bases and V 2 bases, and 10 bases lay outside the gene matches. The CDR3 sequence is 15 residues long. CDR3 bases: TGTGCCAGCAGTTTAGATTCAGGGGGCGGGTCCGGCTACACCTTC. This codes for CASSLDSGGGSGYTF.

The chain combines TRBV6-2 or TRBV6-3 with TRBJ1-3; D ambiguous. V lost 5 bases, J lost 4 bases, and 15 bases lay in between. Germline V lookup: CDR1 MNHEY, CDR2 SVGEGT. The CDR3 extends over 15 amino acids. The DNA for the CDR3 is TGTGCCAGCAGTCCCACCGGAGGGTTGGGAAACACCATATATTTT. It encodes CASSPTGGLGNTIYF.

This clone showed up just a few times. J is TRBJ2-7 and V is TRBV5-1; 7 nucleotides line up with TRBD1. Trimming took 4 bases from V and 7 from J; bases not matched to a gene: 8. The CDR3 length is 13 residues. The V gene's germline CDR1 is SGHRS and CDR2 YFSETQ. This CDR3 is CASSVTGPREQYF. The DNA of the CDR3 is TGCGCCAGCAGCGTGACAGGGCCAAGGGAGCAGTACTTC.

The rearrangement uses TRBV1 and TRBJ2-1; TRBD2 reflects the table's D call only, with no check against the DNA. TRBV1 is tagged as a pseudogene. The CDR3 contains 15 residues. CDR3 DNA sequence: TGCACCAGCAGCTCCCCAGGGACTGCTGACAATGAGCAGTTCTTC. It encodes CTSSSPGTADNEQFF.

The chain uses TRBV7-9 and TRBJ2-7, with a tentative D call TRBD1 (6 bases). The V gene lost 1 base and the J gene lost 2 bases, with 9 bases spanning the gap. This CDR3 has 14 residues. The V gene's germline CDR1 is SEHNR and CDR2 FQNEAQ (reference sequence). CDR3: CASSLGGQTYEQYF. DNA for the CDR3: TGTGCCAGCAGCTTAGGGGGGCAGACCTACGAGCAGTACTTC.

CDR3 protein: CASSSDRGYSYEQYF. CDR3 in DNA: TGCGCCAGCAGCTCGGACAGGGGATACTCCTACGAGCAGTACTTC. This chain uses TRBV5-1 with TRBJ2-7; TRBD1 matches 9 bases. The CDR3 covers 15 residues. Per the germline V gene, CDR1 is SGHRS and CDR2 is YFSETQ. Trimming cost V 3 bases and J 0 bases; bases outside gene matches: 4.

The chain is built from TRBV2 and TRBJ1-1; D uncertain. This CDR3 region has 10 residues. V was trimmed by 2 bases and J by 8 bases, leaving 3 bases between them. Germline CDR1 and CDR2: SNHLY and FYNNEI. The CDR3 here is CASSEQEAFF. Here the CDR3 DNA reads TGTGCCAGCAGTGAACAGGAAGCTTTCTTT. Filled out from reference TRBV2 and TRBJ1-1, the complete variable domain reads EPEVTQTPSHQVTQMGQEVILRCVPISNHLYFYWYRQILGQKVEFLVSFYNNEISEKSEIFDDQFSVERPDGSNFTLKIRSTKLEDSAMYFCASSEQEAFFGQGTRLTVV.

The chain joins TRBV19 to TRBJ1-5; 8 bases match TRBD1. J was trimmed by 3 bases and V by 3 bases; bases with no gene match: 4. The CDR3 length is 15 residues. Per germline, CDR1 LNHDA and CDR2 SQIVND (reference sequence). CDR3 amino acids: CASSIPDRDNQPQHF. CDR3 sequence (DNA): TGTGCCAGTAGTATTCCGGACAGGGACAATCAGCCCCAGCATTTT.

This clone was observed a few times. The rearrangement joins TRBV4-1 to TRBJ1-1; 7 nucleotides agree with TRBD1. Germline CDR1 MGHRA, CDR2 YSYEKL. Trimming removed 3 bases from V and 0 bases from J; junction bases left unmatched: 4. The CDR3 sequence is 15 residues long. CDR3 DNA sequence: TGCGCCAGCAGCCATTCGGGACAGTTGAACACTGAAGCTTTCTTT. It yields the protein CASSHSGQLNTEAFF.

The V and J genes are TRBV9 and TRBJ1-1; D not certain. This CDR3 is 14 amino acids long. CDR1 SGDLS and CDR2 YYNGEE come from the germline V gene. The germline V and J ends were trimmed by 0 bases and 8 bases, with 14 bases remaining between them. The CDR3 here is CASSVATEVTEAFF. The CDR3 bases are TGTGCCAGCAGCGTAGCAACCGAAGTGACAGAAGCTTTCTTT.

The V and J genes are TRBV7-3 and TRBJ2-7; possibly TRBD1 for D (7 bases). Germline lookup yields CDR1 SGHTA and CDR2 FQGTGA. Trimming shortened V by 5 bases and J by 2 bases, and 16 bases separated the two germline ends. The CDR3 length is 15 residues. CDR3 nucleotide sequence: TGTGCCAGCAGCCCCCAGGGGGGCAGGCCCTACGAGCAGTACTTC. It specifies CASSPQGGRPYEQYF. The complete variable domain, with remaining parts taken from reference TRBV7-3 and TRBJ2-7, reads GAGVSQTPSNKVTEKGKYVELRCDPISGHTALYWYRQSLGQGPEFLIYFQGTGAADDSGLPNDRFFAVRPEGSVSTLKIQRTERGDSAVYLCASSPQGGRPYEQYFGPGTRLTVT.

This chain links TRBV24-1 with TRBJ2-2, with D tentatively TRBD1 (7 bases). V shed 2 bases and J shed 3 bases, with 18 bases lying between them. CDR1 is KGHDR and CDR2 is SFDVKD in the germline V gene. The CDR3 has 18 residues. In DNA form, the CDR3 reads TGTGCCACCAGTGATTCCGGTACAGGGGAGGCGGACACCGGGGAGCTGTTTTTT. It translates to CATSDSGTGEADTGELFF.

The chain has TRBV5-1 and TRBJ2-3; 8 bases line up with TRBD1. CDR3 length: 16 amino acids. CDR1 and CDR2 from the germline V gene are SGHRS and YFSETQ. Unmatched junction bases numbered 15, after V lost 4 bases and J lost 8 bases. For the CDR3, the DNA is TGCGCCAGCAGCCAGCCGACAGGGGCCCCGGCGGGTACGCAGTATTTT. Amino acids: CASSQPTGAPAGTQYF. Combining the CDR3 with reference TRBV5-1 and TRBJ2-3 gives the whole variable domain KAGVTQTPRYLIKTRGQQVTLSCSPISGHRSVSWYQQTPGQGLQFLFEYFSETQRNKGNFPGRFSGRQFSNSRSEMNVSTLELGDSALYLCASSQPTGAPAGTQYFGPGTRLTVL.

V usage is TRBV5-6 and J usage is TRBJ2-5; 7 bases are shared with TRBD2. This CDR3 has 15 residues. J lost 6 bases, V lost 6 bases, and 14 bases had no gene match. Germline V gene data show CDR1 as SGHDT and CDR2 as YYEEEE. The CDR3 nucleotides read TGTGCCAGCACCCAAACATGGCCTAGCGGCCAGACCCAGTACTTC. Amino acid sequence: CASTQTWPSGQTQYF.

This clone has only a few counts. This chain connects TRBV28 to TRBJ1-5, with D perhaps matching TRBD1 (6 bases). CDR3 length equals 13 residues. The germline CDR1 and CDR2 sequences are MDHEN and SYDVKM. Trimming pared 3 bases from V and 8 bases from J, leaving 11 bases between. CDR3 protein: CASSLAGAKPQHF. CDR3 nucleotides: TGTGCCAGCAGTTTGGCAGGGGCGAAGCCCCAGCATTTT. Full variable domain (missing parts from reference TRBV28 and TRBJ1-5): DVKVTQSSRYLVKRTGEKVFLECVQDMDHENMFWYRQDPGLGLRLIYFSYDVKMKEKGDIPEGYSVSREKKERFSLILESASTNQTSMYLCASSLAGAKPQHFGDGTRLSIL.

This chain connects TRBV18 to TRBJ2-2; 14 bases are shared with TRBD2. The CDR3 loop spans 18 amino acids. Per germline, CDR1 KGHSH and CDR2 LQKENI. V lost 2 bases, J lost 8 bases, and 10 bases stayed unmatched. The chain's CDR3 is CASSPRGLAGGPTGELFF. CDR3 coding DNA: TGTGCCAGCTCACCAAGAGGACTAGCGGGGGGCCCGACTGGGGAGCTGTTTTTT.

The chain combines TRBV5-1 with TRBJ1-1; 8 bases match TRBD1. The CDR3 spans 13 residues. Germline CDR1 reads SGHRS; CDR2 reads YFSETQ. With 2 bases clipped from V and 4 bases from J, the junction kept 1 base outside the gene matches. The CDR3 DNA sequence: TGCGCCAGCAGCTTCACAGGGGGCACTGAAGCTTTCTTT. Protein sequence: CASSFTGGTEAFF.

The chain joins TRBV7-3 to TRBJ2-1; 10 bases align to TRBD2. The germline V gene has CDR1 SGHTA and CDR2 FQGTGA. The CDR3 consists of 13 residues. Germline trimming cut 2 bases from V and 8 bases from J; bases unmatched to any gene: 0. CDR3 sequence reads: CASSLLAGDEQFF. The CDR3 nucleotides read TGTGCCAGCAGCTTACTAGCGGGGGATGAGCAGTTCTTC.